This TCR beta chain was captured by sequencing in a study of blood T cell repertoires in COVID-19. The CDR3 contains 14 residues. Germline CDR1 and CDR2: MNHNY and SVGAGI (reference sequence). V shed 3 bases, J shed 2 bases, and the junction held 3 bases outside the gene matches. Profiling relied on immunoSEQ multiplex PCR, and the TCRdb table lists in-frame clones only, not all of them. The sample includes over 200,000 clones, roughly nine tenths of them seen just once. The chain links TRBV6-6 to TRBJ2-5, with TRBD2 matching 7 bases. The sample was peripheral blood. The origin of this receptor is a man aged 35-49 years who had recovered from COVID-19. CDR3 sequence (DNA): TGTGCCAGCAGTTATCAGGGACTACAAGAGACCCAGTACTTC. Its translation: CASSYQGLQETQYF.